The 30 T cell receptor beta chains below were found in one sample sequenced in a study of T cells in Graves' hyperthyroidism and ophthalmopathy. From RNA transcripts, TCR beta CDR3 regions were amplified. Researchers ran a first-round RT-PCR on the TCR CDR3 using the HTBI primer set. In TCRdb, the multiplex PCR reads were re-called with MiXCR into one record per CDR3 protein. The sample has 530,000 or so distinct CDR3 sequences; more than 15% are singletons. Source material: blood. The receptors here all came from a woman under 30 with Graves' ophthalmopathy.

There are many counts of this clonotype. The chain recombines TRBV28 with TRBJ2-7; 9 bases align to TRBD2. This CDR3 comprises 14 residues. J lost 6 bases, V lost 5 bases, and 8 bases had no gene match. Per germline, CDR1 MDHEN and CDR2 SYDVKM. CDR3 sequence (DNA): TGTGCCAGCAGTAGTAGCGGGAGCTGGTTCGAGCAGTACTTC. Amino acid sequence: CASSSSGSWFEQYF.

Many counts were recorded for this clonotype. This chain connects TRBV5-1 to TRBJ2-2; D possibly corresponds to TRBD1 (5 bases). This CDR3 has 15 amino acids. The V gene's germline CDR1 is SGHRS and CDR2 YFSETQ. V shed 0 bases and J shed 1 base, with 7 bases lying between them. As DNA, the CDR3 is TGCGCCAGCAGCTTGGAACAGGAGAACACCGGGGAGCTGTTTTTT. Protein: CASSLEQENTGELFF.

V usage is TRBV7-3 and J usage is TRBJ2-1; 9 positions match TRBD2. Germline CDR1 reads SGHTA; CDR2 reads FQGTGA. J was trimmed by 7 bases and V by 2 bases; bases with no gene match: 6. This CDR3 is built from 15 residues. The CDR3 reads CASSLVGTSRNEQFF. The CDR3 DNA follows: TGTGCCAGCAGCTTAGTGGGGACTAGCAGAAATGAGCAGTTCTTC.

The table lists this clonotype with a few counts. The V gene is TRBV10-3, the J gene TRBJ1-2; D not certain. The V end lost 4 bases, the J end lost 6 bases, and 15 bases lay between the germline ends. The CDR3 has 14 amino acids. The germline gives CDR1 ENHRY, CDR2 SYGVKD. The CDR3 region is CAISGSSGNNGYTF. CDR3 bases: TGTGCCATCAGTGGGTCATCCGGGAATAATGGCTACACCTTC.

In this sample, this clonotype turned up many times. The chain employs TRBV3-1 and TRBJ1-4; the D is unclear. CDR1 and CDR2 (germline): LGHDT, YNNKEL (reference sequence). The CDR3 sequence is 13 residues long. V was clipped by 7 bases and J by 5 bases, with 11 bases between them. The chain's CDR3 is CASTDRMNEKLFF. CDR3 in DNA: TGTGCCAGCACGGACCGAATGAATGAAAAACTGTTTTTT. Filled out from reference TRBV3-1 and TRBJ1-4, the complete variable domain reads DTAVSQTPKYLVTQMGNDKSIKCEQNLGHDTMYWYKQDSKKFLKIMFSYNNKELIINETVPNRFSPKSPDKAHLNLHINSLELGDSAVYFCASTDRMNEKLFFGSGTQLSVL.

This clonotype has a count of ten or more. This chain joins TRBV5-1 and TRBJ2-7; no clear D gene. The CDR3 is made up of 15 amino acids. Germline V lookup: CDR1 SGHRS, CDR2 YFSETQ. V shed 4 bases and J shed 0 bases, with 14 bases lying between them. The CDR3 bases are TGCGCCAGCAGCCCTACTATGAGCGTCTCCTACGAGCAGTACTTC. It codes for CASSPTMSVSYEQYF.

A single count supports this clonotype. The chain has TRBV28 and TRBJ1-5; possibly TRBD1 for D (6 bases). Per germline, CDR1 MDHEN and CDR2 SYDVKM. Trimming left V 0 bases short and J 3 bases short, with 15 bases between. CDR3 length: 17 amino acids. The CDR3 DNA sequence: TGTGCCAGCAGTTTATGGGCGGGAGGGGGAAACAATCAGCCCCAGCATTTT. Protein sequence: CASSLWAGGGNNQPQHF.

This clonotype came up many times. The chain combines TRBV28 with TRBJ2-7; D is perhaps TRBD1 (6 bases). Trimming stripped 0 bases from V and 3 bases from J, with 21 bases between. CDR1 and CDR2 (germline): MDHEN, SYDVKM. This CDR3 comprises 18 residues. The CDR3 spells CASSLWQGIREAIYEQYF. Written as DNA, the CDR3 is TGTGCCAGCAGTTTATGGCAGGGGATCAGGGAAGCTATCTACGAGCAGTACTTC.

This chain uses TRBV28 with TRBJ1-5; 11 positions match TRBD1. Germline values: CDR1 MDHEN, CDR2 SYDVKM. There are 18 residues in the CDR3. The ends lost 3 bases at V and 7 bases at J; junction bases unmatched: 14. The CDR3 reads CASSLIGWTGGGSQPQHF. The CDR3 bases are TGTGCCAGCAGTTTGATTGGGTGGACAGGGGGCGGGAGCCAGCCCCAGCATTTT.

The V and J genes are TRBV12-3 or TRBV12-4 and TRBJ2-7; 10 nucleotides align to TRBD2. Germline trimming cut 4 bases from V and 6 bases from J; bases unmatched to any gene: 3. CDR3 size: 13 residues. The CDR3 nucleotides read TGTGCCAGCAGTTCCGGACTAGCGGTCGAGCAGTACTTC. It translates to CASSSGLAVEQYF.

This chain links TRBV4-3 with TRBJ2-1; D remains ambiguous. This CDR3 has 16 amino acids. Germline CDR1 and CDR2: LGHNA and YSLEER. V gave up 2 bases and J gave up 1 base, with 12 bases separating them. CDR3 protein: CASSQPRTRSYNEQFF. In DNA form, the CDR3 reads TGCGCCAGCAGCCAACCCAGGACGAGATCCTACAATGAGCAGTTCTTC.

Many counts were recorded for this clonotype. The rearrangement links TRBV2 to TRBJ2-1; TRBD2 matches 8 bases. In germline, CDR1 is SNHLY, CDR2 FYNNEI. The ends lost 5 bases at V and 3 bases at J; junction bases unmatched: 6. CDR3 length: 15 amino acids. The CDR3 nucleotides are TGTGCCAGCAGTAGCGGGAGCCCCAGCTACAATGAGCAGTTCTTC. This gives the protein CASSSGSPSYNEQFF.

This clonotype appeared many times. V usage is TRBV12-3 or TRBV12-4 and J usage is TRBJ1-6; D ambiguous. The ends were cut back, 3 bases at V and 9 bases at J, with 12 bases in the middle. The CDR3 is 14 amino acids. The CDR3 coding sequence is TGTGCCAGCAGTTTTGACCGTTTTAGTTCACCCCTCCACTTT. Encoded protein: CASSFDRFSSPLHF.

A note on this clonotype: This may come from a read error, since a much larger clone is one base off. The chain couples TRBV6-1 to TRBJ1-1; TRBD1 might be the D (6 bases). The CDR3 is 13 residues long. Germline V gene data show CDR1 as MNHNS and CDR2 as SASEGT. The ends were cut back, 6 bases at V and 7 bases at J, with 15 bases in the middle. The CDR3 DNA reads TGTGCCAGCAGCGACAGCTGGGACATTGAAGCTTTCTTT. It yields the protein CASSDSWDIEAFF.

This clonotype was seen repeatedly, ten times or more. V and J are TRBV11-2 and TRBJ2-5; tentatively, D is TRBD1 or TRBD2 (6 bases each). The CDR3 sequence is 15 residues long. CDR1 SGHAT and CDR2 FQNNGV come from the germline V gene. V dropped 2 bases and J dropped 5 bases, with 15 bases sitting between them. The DNA of the CDR3 is TGTGCCAGCAGCTTAATGATGGGGGGCTTGGAGACCCAGTACTTC. It codes for CASSLMMGGLETQYF. Using reference TRBV11-2 and TRBJ2-5 for the parts outside the CDR3, the full variable domain is EAGVAQSPRYKIIEKRQSVAFWCNPISGHATLYWYQQILGQGPKLLIQFQNNGVVDDSQLPKDRFSAERLKGVDSTLKIQPAKLEDSAVYLCASSLMMGGLETQYFGPGTRLLVL.

This sequence joins TRBV18 and TRBJ1-2; TRBD1 might be the D (6 bases). The ends were cut back, 3 bases at V and 4 bases at J, with 12 bases in the middle. The CDR3 runs 14 residues. Germline V gene data show CDR1 as KGHSH and CDR2 as LQKENI. CDR3 coding DNA: TGTGCCAGCTCACCCTCGGGAGGGGGCTATGGCTACACCTTC. Translating it yields CASSPSGGGYGYTF.

In its sample, this clonotype was seen a few times. This chain joins TRBV11-2 and TRBJ2-1; D is unresolved. Germline V gene lookup returns CDR1 SGHAT and CDR2 FQNNGV. The CDR3 loop spans 16 amino acids. V lost 5 bases, J lost 0 bases, and 14 bases lay in between. CDR3 region: CASSPVGVNSYNEQFF. DNA for the CDR3: TGTGCCAGCAGCCCCGTTGGGGTTAACTCCTACAATGAGCAGTTCTTC.

The chain uses TRBV12-5 and TRBJ1-1; maybe TRBD1 (5 bases). The CDR3 contains 16 residues. Trimming stripped 2 bases from V and 3 bases from J, with 16 bases between. Germline V gene lookup returns CDR1 LGHNT and CDR2 FRNRAP. CDR3 coding DNA: TGTGCTAGTGGTTTGAAAGTTCGGGGGAAACACACTGAAGCTTTCTTT. The encoded protein is CASGLKVRGKHTEAFF.

This clonotype was seen a handful of times. The chain uses TRBV19 and TRBJ2-6; no clear D. V lost 1 base, J lost 0 bases, and 7 bases lay in between. The CDR3 spans 16 residues. The V gene's germline CDR1 is LNHDA and CDR2 SQIVND (reference sequence). The CDR3 DNA reads as TGTGCCAGTAGTATAGTGGGTCTCTCTGGGGCCAACGTCCTGACTTTC. As protein: CASSIVGLSGANVLTF.

Remarks on this clonotype: A much larger clone differs by one base, so this may be a read error. Since the CDR3 does not end with the conserved phenylalanine or tryptophan, this likely comes from a read error. V usage is TRBV7-2 and J usage is TRBJ1-2, with 10 bases matching TRBD1. Trimming at V came to 5 bases and at J to 5 bases, leaving 8 bases not matched to a gene. The CDR3 extends over 15 amino acids. Looked up from germline, CDR1 is SGHTA and CDR2 is FQGNSA. DNA for the CDR3: TGTGCCAGCAGCCTCCGGGACAGGGGATTATATGGCTACACCTCC. Residues: CASSLRDRGLYGYTS.

V usage is TRBV19 and J usage is TRBJ1-5; D may be TRBD1 (5 bases). Trimming took 0 bases from V and 2 from J, leaving 11 bases between them. Germline CDR1 is LNHDA and CDR2 is SQIVND (reference sequence). The CDR3 runs 16 residues. CDR3 in DNA: TGTGCCAGTAGTATAGATCTATGGGGCGGCAATCAGCCCCAGCATTTT. Translated, it gives CASSIDLWGGNQPQHF.

This clonotype was found many times. V gene TRBV7-9 combines with J gene TRBJ2-7; D may match TRBD1 or TRBD2 (5 bases each). In germline, CDR1 is SEHNR, CDR2 FQNEAQ (reference sequence). Trimming removed 4 bases at V and 2 bases at J, with 18 bases between. The CDR3 length is 16 residues. The CDR3 DNA sequence: TGTGCCAGCAGCTCTCCCTCCGGGACGGACCCCTACGAGCAGTACTTC. It specifies CASSSPSGTDPYEQYF.

This clonotype has ten or more counts. CDR3 sequence reads: CASSVGRLDTEAFF. The CDR3 DNA sequence: TGTGCCAGCAGCGTAGGGAGGCTGGACACTGAAGCTTTCTTT. The chain carries TRBV7-6 and TRBJ1-1; D remains ambiguous. V was pared by 5 bases and J by 3 bases, with 13 bases between. This CDR3 is 14 amino acids long. Germline-derived CDR1 and CDR2 are SGHVS and FNYEAQ.

The chain couples TRBV12-3 or TRBV12-4 to TRBJ2-2; 11 nucleotides agree with TRBD1. The V segment lost 6 bases and the J segment 5 bases; nucleotides outside the gene matches: 5. The CDR3 runs to 15 residues. DNA of the CDR3: TGTGCCAGCAGCCTGGACAGGGGGCGAACCGGGGAGCTGTTTTTT. This sequence encodes CASSLDRGRTGELFF.

Turning to this clonotype: This may be a read error: a much more frequent sequence differs by one nucleotide. The chain combines TRBV11-1 with TRBJ1-6; unclear D gene. CDR1 is SGHAT and CDR2 is FQDESV in the germline V gene (reference sequence). V was shortened by 4 bases and J by 8 bases, with 12 bases between the two germline ends. The CDR3 has 14 residues. The CDR3 DNA sequence: TGTGCCAGCAGCTACAGACTTAAAGATTCACCCCTCCACTTT. Translating it yields CASSYRLKDSPLHF. Looking up the rest from reference TRBV11-1 and TRBJ1-6 gives the full variable domain: EAEVAQSPRYKITEKSQAVAFWCDPISGHATLYWYRQILGQGPELLVQFQDESVVDDSQLPKDRFSAERLKGVDSTLKIQPAELGDSAMYLCASSYRLKDSPLHFGNGTRLTVT.

This clonotype has at least ten counts. The chain is built from TRBV4-3 and TRBJ2-2; 9 bases are shared with TRBD2. CDR3 length: 18 amino acids. The V gene's germline CDR1 is LGHNA and CDR2 YSLEER. The V segment lost 8 bases and the J segment 2 bases; nucleotides outside the gene matches: 15. The DNA for the CDR3 is TGCGCCAGCTCATATCTAGCGGGACTCCCAGAAAACACCGGGGAGCTGTTTTTT. Residues: CASSYLAGLPENTGELFF.

This clonotype has just a few counts. V and J are TRBV29-1 and TRBJ1-2; TRBD1 might be the D (5 bases). The CDR3 runs to 17 residues. The germline V gene encodes CDR1 SQVTM and CDR2 ANQGSEA. V lost 4 bases and J 5 bases, leaving 26 bases between the germline ends. CDR3 sequence reads: CSVVRSGRRQRFYGYTF. In nucleotides, the CDR3 is TGCAGCGTTGTGAGGAGCGGCCGGAGACAGCGTTTTTATGGCTACACCTTC.

The table lists this clonotype with many counts. The rearrangement links TRBV11-2 to TRBJ2-3, with 8 bases fitting TRBD1. Germline values: CDR1 SGHAT, CDR2 FQNNGV. Trimming took 5 bases from V and 4 from J; bases not matched to a gene: 11. There are 16 residues in the CDR3. CDR3 amino acids: CASSTTDRAMADTQYF. The CDR3 DNA reads TGTGCCAGCAGCACGACGGACAGGGCTATGGCAGATACGCAGTATTTT.

In its sample, this clonotype was seen once. V gene TRBV19 combines with J gene TRBJ1-5; D unclear. Germline loops: CDR1 LNHDA, CDR2 SQIVND (reference sequence). The CDR3 covers 13 residues. V was pared by 3 bases and J by 7 bases, with 10 bases between. The CDR3 protein is CASSISDGQPQHF. The CDR3, as DNA: TGTGCCAGTAGTATCTCTGATGGGCAGCCCCAGCATTTT.

This clonotype has at least ten counts. The chain recombines TRBV12-3 or TRBV12-4 with TRBJ1-1, with D unresolved. V lost 3 bases and J lost 6, with 8 bases in between. CDR3 length: 12 residues. The CDR3 here is CASSFPGAEAFF. CDR3 coding DNA: TGTGCCAGCAGTTTCCCCGGGGCTGAAGCTTTCTTT.